This T cell receptor (beta chain) was obtained from a study of OX40 agonist ivuxolimab in advanced cancers. Using immunoSEQ multiplex PCR, the repertoire was profiled, and TCRdb retains in-frame clones only, with some absent. The sample carries more than 95,000 clones, around 94% recorded once. V lost 4 bases and J lost 3; bases outside the gene matches: 7. Germline V gene lookup returns CDR1 SGHNT and CDR2 YYREEE (reference sequence). The CDR3 extends over 16 amino acids. The chain joins TRBV5-4 to TRBJ2-3; 11 bases match TRBD1. The sample consisted of CD4+ or CD8+ T cells sorted from blood, taken in a trial of the OX40 agonist ivuxolimab. The receptor comes from an adult with an advanced solid tumor such as melanoma, head and neck, liver or kidney cancer. DNA for the CDR3: TGTGCCAGCAGCCCAGCCGGGACAGGGGGGACAGATACGCAGTATTTT. Protein: CASSPAGTGGTDTQYF.